These 17 T cell receptor beta chains came from one sample sequenced in a study of CD8 T cells in Susac syndrome. After extraction with the RNeasy kit, roughly 0.45 to 1 ug of the RNA was reverse transcribed using random hexamers. TCRdb re-derived calls from the immunoSEQ multiplex PCR reads in MiXCR, one entry per CDR3 protein. The sample includes roughly 200,000 distinct CDR3 sequences, about 91% seen only once; the top ten take 0.087%. Sequenced sample: CD4+ T cells from PBMCs. All receptors derive from a human donor with Susac syndrome.

This clonotype appeared a single time. The chain has TRBV28 and TRBJ2-1; D unresolved. CDR3 length: 15 amino acids. V lost 8 bases, J lost 0 bases, and 14 bases lay in between. Per the germline V gene, CDR1 is MDHEN and CDR2 is SYDVKM. CDR3 bases: TGTGCCAGCCACATCGAAGCAGACTCCTACAATGAGCAGTTCTTC. This gives the protein CASHIEADSYNEQFF.

The chain carries TRBV9 and TRBJ2-1; 7 bases agree with TRBD1. V was pared by 5 bases and J by 7 bases, with 15 bases of the junction left unmatched. The germline V gene encodes CDR1 SGDLS and CDR2 YYNGEE. The CDR3 length is 16 residues. Here the CDR3 reads CASSIRGDRVVNEQFF. The DNA of the CDR3 is TGTGCCAGCAGTATCCGGGGAGACAGGGTCGTGAATGAGCAGTTCTTC.

The J gene is TRBJ1-4, the V gene TRBV28; D perhaps matches TRBD1 (5 bases). Trimming took 5 bases from V and 5 from J, leaving 12 bases between them. The CDR3 extends over 14 amino acids. Germline V CDR1 and CDR2: MDHEN, SYDVKM. CDR3: CASSPTWGNEKLFF. Here the CDR3 DNA reads TGTGCCAGCAGTCCCACATGGGGCAATGAAAAACTGTTTTTT.

V usage is TRBV5-1 and J usage is TRBJ1-2; no reliable D call. V lost 2 bases to trimming and J lost 0 bases, with 8 bases between them. The CDR3 spans 14 residues. The germline V gene encodes CDR1 SGHRS and CDR2 YFSETQ. The DNA of the CDR3 is TGCGCCAGCAGCTTTTGGGTTTCTAACTATGGCTACACCTTC. Protein product: CASSFWVSNYGYTF.

This clonotype showed up just a few times. This chain links TRBV7-8 with TRBJ2-2; TRBD1 might be the D (6 bases). The CDR3 sequence is 14 residues long. CDR1 is SGHVS, CDR2 FQNEAQ, per germline. Trimming stripped 1 base from V and 6 bases from J, with 9 bases between. Here the CDR3 reads CASSLDRVAGELFF. The CDR3 bases are TGTGCCAGCAGCTTAGACAGGGTGGCCGGGGAGCTGTTTTTT.

The rearrangement links TRBV2 to TRBJ2-7; no definite D call. Germline-derived CDR1 and CDR2 are SNHLY and FYNNEI. Trimming cost V 3 bases and J 4 bases, with 13 bases left between them. This CDR3 is built from 14 residues. The CDR3 is CASSDHGVPYEQYF. The CDR3 DNA reads TGTGCCAGCAGTGATCATGGGGTTCCTTACGAGCAGTACTTC.

The chain carries TRBV5-1 and TRBJ1-2, with 7 bases identical to TRBD1. The CDR3 covers 14 residues. Germline V lookup: CDR1 SGHRS, CDR2 YFSETQ. V shed 4 bases, J shed 3 bases, and the junction held 6 bases outside the gene matches. The DNA of the CDR3 is TGCGCCAGCAGCATTACAGGGGTGGACTATGGCTACACCTTC. Translating it yields CASSITGVDYGYTF. The whole variable domain, remainder taken from reference TRBV5-1 and TRBJ1-2, is KAGVTQTPRYLIKTRGQQVTLSCSPISGHRSVSWYQQTPGQGLQFLFEYFSETQRNKGNFPGRFSGRQFSNSRSEMNVSTLELGDSALYLCASSITGVDYGYTFGSGTRLTVV.

The chain has TRBV7-8 and TRBJ1-4; D is ambiguous. CDR1 and CDR2 (germline): SGHVS, FQNEAQ. CDR3 size: 15 residues. V dropped 5 bases and J dropped 7 bases, with 17 bases sitting between them. For the CDR3, the DNA is TGTGCCAGCAGCGACCCGGGCCCTGGCGGTGAAAAACTGTTTTTT. As protein: CASSDPGPGGEKLFF.

V usage is TRBV4-1 and J usage is TRBJ2-7; 9 nucleotides line up with TRBD2. Germline CDR1 is MGHRA and CDR2 is YSYEKL. The V gene end was trimmed by 3 bases and the J gene end by 0 bases; junction bases not matched to a gene: 3. The CDR3 sequence is 15 residues long. The CDR3 spells CASSQTSGYSYEQYF. In nucleotides, the CDR3 is TGCGCCAGCAGCCAGACTAGCGGATACTCCTACGAGCAGTACTTC.

The rearrangement joins TRBV15 to TRBJ2-7, with 10 bases that match TRBD2. The J segment lost 5 bases and the V segment lost 0 bases, leaving 13 bases of the junction unmatched. The germline gives CDR1 LNHNV, CDR2 YYDKDF (reference sequence). There are 18 residues in the CDR3. The CDR3 spells CATSRDFGNSGRSNEQYF. CDR3 nucleotide sequence: TGTGCCACCAGCAGAGATTTCGGGAATAGCGGGAGGAGCAACGAGCAGTACTTC.

The chain recombines TRBV4-2 with TRBJ1-1; D is unclear. The V end lost 1 base, the J end lost 1 base, and 13 bases lay between the germline ends. The germline V gene encodes CDR1 LGHNA and CDR2 YNFKEQ. The CDR3 length is 16 residues. The CDR3 loop is CASSQVSGLQNTEAFF. The CDR3 DNA follows: TGTGCCAGCAGCCAAGTATCCGGACTGCAGAACACTGAAGCTTTCTTT.

The genes are TRBV5-1 and TRBJ2-3; 8 bases align to TRBD1. J lost 1 base, V lost 5 bases, and 3 bases had no gene match. The CDR3 runs 14 residues. From germline, CDR1 is SGHRS and CDR2 YFSETQ. Here the CDR3 reads CASRQGAGTDTQYF. The CDR3 nucleotides are TGCGCCAGCAGGCAGGGGGCTGGCACAGATACGCAGTATTTT.

This chain connects TRBV21-1 to TRBJ2-3; the table calls TRBD1, which could not be checked here. TRBV21-1 is given as a pseudogene. CDR3 length: 16 amino acids. The CDR3 loop reads CATAPGTGGIVDTQYF. The CDR3 region has the DNA TGTGCGACAGCGCCCGGGACAGGGGGCATCGTAGATACGCAGTATTTT.

The chain couples TRBV3-1 to TRBJ1-2, with unresolved D. This CDR3 region has 16 residues. The germline CDR1 and CDR2 sequences are LGHDT and YNNKEL (reference sequence). V shed 1 base and J shed 0 bases, with 12 bases lying between them. In DNA form, the CDR3 reads TGTGCCAGCAGCCAAGGCAGCGAGCCTTCTAACTATGGCTACACCTTC. Encoded protein: CASSQGSEPSNYGYTF.

V usage is TRBV27 and J usage is TRBJ2-1, with D perhaps assigned TRBD1 or TRBD2 (5 bases each). CDR1 is MNHEY and CDR2 is SMNVEV in the germline V gene (reference sequence). CDR3 length: 16 amino acids. V gave up 10 bases and J gave up 1 base, with 20 bases separating them. For the CDR3, the DNA is TGTGCCAACGAAGAGGGACGGCCAGTTTCCTACAATGAGCAGTTCTTC. Protein: CANEEGRPVSYNEQFF.

The V and J genes are TRBV12-3 or TRBV12-4 and TRBJ1-5, with D hard to call. The CDR3 has 15 amino acids. Trimming left V 4 bases short and J 0 bases short, with 10 bases between. For the CDR3, the DNA is TGTGCCAGCAGTTCGGGCAGCAATAGCAATCAGCCCCAGCATTTT. This sequence encodes CASSSGSNSNQPQHF.

The chain employs TRBV30 and TRBJ2-7, with D perhaps TRBD2 (5 bases). Trimming cost V 3 bases and J 4 bases, with 16 bases left between them. There are 14 residues in the CDR3. The germline CDR1 and CDR2 sequences are GTSNPN and SVGIG (reference sequence). The CDR3 is CAWREGRFRYEQYF. The CDR3 nucleotides are TGTGCCTGGAGGGAAGGGAGATTCCGGTACGAGCAGTACTTC. Variable domain in full (rest from reference TRBV30 and TRBJ2-7): SQTIHQWPATLVQPVGSPLSLECTVEGTSNPNLYWYRQAAGRGLQLLFYSVGIGQISSEVPQNLSASRPQDRQFILSSKKLLLSDSGFYLCAWREGRFRYEQYFGPGTRLTVT.